The 20 T cell receptor beta chains given below trace back to one sample, sequenced in a study of blood T cells in healthy people across ages. The use of a sample-barcoded 5' primer and a J-beta primer mix characterized a second PCR of roughly 6 to 11 cycles. MiXCR, applied by TCRdb to the 5' RACE reads, yields one record per CDR3 protein. Among under 2,000,000 distinct CDR3 sequences listed, 40% to 55% were seen once. Specimen: blood. The receptors come from a woman aged 40-49 years in good health.

This clonotype was counted a few times. The chain is built from TRBV6-5 and TRBJ2-5; tentative D call: TRBD2 (6 bases). The J call is doubtful: the DNA matches TRBJ2-7 better. This CDR3 spans 14 amino acids. From germline, CDR1 is MNHEY and CDR2 SVGAGI. The CDR3 loop is CASSSMTRTPEQYF. The CDR3 DNA follows: TGTGCCAGCAGTTCTATGACTAGAACCCCCGAGCAGTACTTC.

This clonotype has a handful of counts. The V gene is TRBV29-1, the J gene TRBJ2-3, with D possibly matching TRBD2 (5 bases). The CDR3 has 12 residues. V was cut by 4 bases and J by 2 bases, with 7 bases left in between. Germline values: CDR1 SQVTM, CDR2 ANQGSEA. CDR3 loop: CSVGLNTDTQYF. The CDR3 bases are TGCAGCGTTGGACTAAACACAGATACGCAGTATTTT.

The chain is built from TRBV19 and TRBJ2-4; either TRBD1 or TRBD2 may fit D (6 bases each). CDR1 LNHDA and CDR2 SQIVND come from the germline V gene (reference sequence). CDR3 size: 14 residues. V lost 10 bases to trimming and J lost 1 base, with 14 bases between them. The CDR3 reads CATRRGAAKNIQYF. CDR3 sequence (DNA): TGTGCCACCCGGAGGGGGGCTGCCAAAAACATTCAGTACTTC.

The chain carries TRBV15 and TRBJ2-3; 7 bases fit TRBD1. Germline V gene lookup returns CDR1 LNHNV and CDR2 YYDKDF (reference sequence). The CDR3 has 16 amino acids. The junction had 10 bases not matched to a gene; V was cut back by 6 bases and J by 1 base. For the CDR3, the DNA is TGTGCCACCAGTCAGATAGACAGGGATGGCACAGATACGCAGTATTTT. Translated: CATSQIDRDGTDTQYF.

V is TRBV6-5 and J is TRBJ1-1, with a weak D call TRBD1 (6 bases). V lost 5 bases to trimming and J lost 4 bases, with 14 bases between them. Germline loops: CDR1 MNHEY, CDR2 SVGAGI. CDR3 length equals 14 residues. The CDR3 DNA reads as TGTGCCAGCAGTCGGGGGGGGCTGGGCACTGAAGCTTTCTTT. It yields the protein CASSRGGLGTEAFF.

This chain connects TRBV5-1 to TRBJ2-1; D may be TRBD1 or TRBD2 (6 bases each). The CDR3 is 14 amino acids. The ends were cut back, 4 bases at V and 7 bases at J, with 15 bases in the middle. Germline lookup yields CDR1 SGHRS and CDR2 YFSETQ. CDR3 nucleotide sequence: TGCGCCAGCAGCGTGAGGGGGGCGGGGAATGAGCAGTTCTTC. This codes for CASSVRGAGNEQFF. Looking up the rest from reference TRBV5-1 and TRBJ2-1 gives the full variable domain: KAGVTQTPRYLIKTRGQQVTLSCSPISGHRSVSWYQQTPGQGLQFLFEYFSETQRNKGNFPGRFSGRQFSNSRSEMNVSTLELGDSALYLCASSVRGAGNEQFFGPGTRLTVL.

J is TRBJ1-1 and V is TRBV2, with a tentative D call TRBD1 (6 bases). Germline V CDR1 and CDR2: SNHLY, FYNNEI. The CDR3 length is 14 residues. Trimming removed 7 bases at V and 2 bases at J, with 14 bases between. The chain's CDR3 is CASTGPGANTEAFF. In nucleotides, the CDR3 is TGTGCCAGCACTGGCCCGGGGGCTAACACTGAAGCTTTCTTT. Full variable domain (missing parts from reference TRBV2 and TRBJ1-1): EPEVTQTPSHQVTQMGQEVILRCVPISNHLYFYWYRQILGQKVEFLVSFYNNEISEKSEIFDDQFSVERPDGSNFTLKIRSTKLEDSAMYFCASTGPGANTEAFFGQGTRLTVV.

As concerns this clonotype: At one end, the junction sequence differs from germline, possibly due to a read error. The chain recombines TRBV7-8 with TRBJ2-1; 9 nucleotides align to TRBD1. This CDR3 spans 17 amino acids. The V gene's germline CDR1 is SGHVS and CDR2 FQNEAQ. This chain's CDR3 is CACSRTGEYSSYNEQFF. In nucleotides, the CDR3 is TGTGCCTGCAGCCGGACAGGGGAATATAGCTCCTACAATGAGCAGTTCTTC.

J is TRBJ1-2 and V is TRBV28; D uncertain. Germline V gene sequence: CDR1 MDHEN, CDR2 SYDVKM. The CDR3 has 13 amino acids. V dropped 3 bases and J dropped 8 bases, with 13 bases sitting between them. The CDR3 loop reads CASSLEDALGYTF. The CDR3 coding sequence is TGTGCCAGCAGTTTGGAAGATGCGTTGGGCTACACCTTC.

This clonotype was counted a single time. The rearrangement uses TRBV4-2 and TRBJ2-5; possible D gene TRBD1, 7 bases. The CDR3 loop spans 16 amino acids. Per the germline V gene, CDR1 is LGHNA and CDR2 is YNFKEQ. The V gene lost 2 bases and the J gene lost 0 bases, with 13 bases spanning the gap. CDR3 amino acids: CASSQLTGRHQETQYF. The CDR3 DNA is TGTGCCAGCAGCCAACTGACAGGGAGGCACCAAGAGACCCAGTACTTC.

J is TRBJ2-7 and V is TRBV5-1; 7 bases fit TRBD2. Germline V lookup: CDR1 SGHRS, CDR2 YFSETQ. There are 17 residues in the CDR3. Trimming removed 2 bases from V and 7 bases from J; junction bases left unmatched: 18. CDR3 in amino acids: CASSFSSGAIGYNEQYF. In DNA, the CDR3 is TGCGCCAGCAGCTTCTCCAGCGGGGCGATAGGTTACAATGAGCAGTACTTC.

In this sample, this clonotype turned up a few times. The CDR3 bases are TGTGCCAGCAGTCCACGGGTGCGAGATACGCAGTATTTT. Translation: CASSPRVRDTQYF. This chain connects TRBV6-6 to TRBJ2-3; D is ambiguous. CDR1 and CDR2 from the germline V gene are MNHNY and SVGAGI (reference sequence). The length of the CDR3 is 13 residues. Trimming pared 5 bases from V and 5 bases from J, leaving 11 bases between.

This sequence joins TRBV20-1 and TRBJ2-3; the match to TRBD2 covers 8 bases. Germline V lookup: CDR1 DFQATT, CDR2 SNEGSKA (reference sequence). CDR3 size: 17 residues. The CDR3 protein is CSFLGSGGAVLSDTQYF. The CDR3 DNA reads as TGCAGCTTTTTGGGGAGCGGGGGAGCGGTTCTGTCAGATACGCAGTATTTT.

The rearrangement uses TRBV20-1 and TRBJ2-3, with D maybe TRBD2 (7 bases). Germline-derived CDR1 and CDR2 are DFQATT and SNEGSKA (reference sequence). The CDR3 runs to 16 residues. Trimming took off 0 bases at V and 8 bases at J, with 21 bases between the two ends. The CDR3, as DNA: TGCAGTGCTAGAGACCCCTCTCGGGGGGCCCTCACTACGCAGTATTTT. Amino acids: CSARDPSRGALTTQYF.

This chain uses TRBV7-8 with TRBJ2-6; D is possibly TRBD1 (6 bases). This CDR3 contains 15 residues. The V gene lost 11 bases and the J gene lost 0 bases, with 14 bases spanning the gap. Looked up from germline, CDR1 is SGHVS and CDR2 is FQNEAQ. CDR3 in DNA: TGTGCCTGGACAGTGGCGGCCTCTGGGGCCAACGTCCTGACTTTC. As protein: CAWTVAASGANVLTF.

This clonotype was observed a handful of times. The chain uses TRBV7-2 and TRBJ2-5; no definite D call. CDR3 size: 14 residues. CDR1 and CDR2 (germline): SGHTA, FQGNSA. V gave up 5 bases and J gave up 7 bases, with 17 bases separating them. The CDR3 region has the DNA TGTGCCAGCAGCCCCATTGTGCTGCCGACGACCCAGTACTTC. It is translated as CASSPIVLPTTQYF.

As concerns this clonotype: Relative to the germline gene, one junction end is altered; a read error may explain this. The V call is TRBV29-1, the J call TRBJ2-6, with 9 bases identical to TRBD2. CDR1 is SQVTM and CDR2 is ANQGSEA in the germline V gene. The CDR3 sequence is 16 residues long. Here the CDR3 reads CSVGLAGRPGANVPTF. CDR3 nucleotides: TGCAGCGTTGGTCTAGCGGGACGACCTGGGGCCAACGTCCCGACTTTC.

V is TRBV5-1 and J is TRBJ2-7; 13 bases line up with TRBD2. From germline, CDR1 is SGHRS and CDR2 YFSETQ. The V segment lost 3 bases and the J segment 3 bases; nucleotides outside the gene matches: 6. CDR3 length: 16 residues. CDR3: CASSYGLAGADYEQYF. The CDR3 DNA sequence: TGCGCCAGCAGCTATGGACTAGCGGGGGCGGACTACGAGCAGTACTTC.

This clonotype was counted a few times. The V and J genes are TRBV7-2 and TRBJ1-2; 7 nucleotides align to TRBD1. The CDR3 covers 16 residues. The germline V gene has CDR1 SGHTA and CDR2 FQGNSA. J lost 0 bases, V lost 5 bases, and 9 bases had no gene match. The CDR3 coding sequence is TGTGCCAGCAGCCCGCTCGGGACAGCTGCTAACTATGGCTACACCTTC. It yields the protein CASSPLGTAANYGYTF.

This clonotype was found a few times. This chain uses TRBV12-3 or TRBV12-4 with TRBJ1-5; possibly TRBD1 for D (6 bases). This CDR3 has 14 residues. The germline V and J ends were trimmed by 6 bases and 7 bases, with 16 bases remaining between them. The CDR3 is CASSRQGNRQPQHF. CDR3 DNA: TGTGCCAGCAGCCGCCAGGGGAATCGGCAGCCCCAGCATTTT.